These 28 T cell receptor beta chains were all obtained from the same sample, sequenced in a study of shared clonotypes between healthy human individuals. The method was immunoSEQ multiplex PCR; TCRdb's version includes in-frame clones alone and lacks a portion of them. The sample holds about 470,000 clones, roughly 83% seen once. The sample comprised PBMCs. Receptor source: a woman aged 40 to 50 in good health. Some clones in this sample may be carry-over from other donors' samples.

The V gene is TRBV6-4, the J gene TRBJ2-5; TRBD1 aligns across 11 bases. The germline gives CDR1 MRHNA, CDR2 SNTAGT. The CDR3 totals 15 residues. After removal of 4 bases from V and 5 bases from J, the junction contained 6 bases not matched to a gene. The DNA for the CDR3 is TGTGCCAGCAGTGTGCGGGACAGGGGGAGGGAGACCCAGTACTTC. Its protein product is CASSVRDRGRETQYF.

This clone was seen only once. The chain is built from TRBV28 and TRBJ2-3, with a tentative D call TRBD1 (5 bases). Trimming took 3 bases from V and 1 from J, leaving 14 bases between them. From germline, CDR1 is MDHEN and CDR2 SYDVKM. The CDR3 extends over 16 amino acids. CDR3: CASSFLGAGGTDTQYF. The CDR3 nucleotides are TGTGCCAGCAGTTTTTTAGGGGCAGGAGGCACAGATACGCAGTATTTT.

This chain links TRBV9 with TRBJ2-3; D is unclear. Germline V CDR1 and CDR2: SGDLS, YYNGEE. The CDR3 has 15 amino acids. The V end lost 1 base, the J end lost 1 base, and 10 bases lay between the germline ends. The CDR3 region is CASSVTPGRTDTQYF. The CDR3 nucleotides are TGTGCCAGCAGCGTAACTCCCGGGCGCACAGATACGCAGTATTTT.

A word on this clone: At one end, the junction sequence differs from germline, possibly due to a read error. CDR3 bases: TGTGCCTGGACAGACAGGGGACACTATGGCTACGCCTTT. Its protein is CAWTDRGHYGYAF. The V and J genes are TRBV30 and TRBJ1-2, with 8 bases fitting TRBD1. CDR1 is GTSNPN, CDR2 SVGIG, per germline (reference sequence). The CDR3 runs to 13 residues. Full variable domain (outside the CDR3, taken from reference TRBV30 and TRBJ1-2): SQTIHQWPATLVQPVGSPLSLECTVEGTSNPNLYWYRQAAGRGLQLLFYSVGIGQISSEVPQNLSASRPQDRQFILSSKKLLLSDSGFYLCAWTDRGHYGYAFGSGTRLTVV.

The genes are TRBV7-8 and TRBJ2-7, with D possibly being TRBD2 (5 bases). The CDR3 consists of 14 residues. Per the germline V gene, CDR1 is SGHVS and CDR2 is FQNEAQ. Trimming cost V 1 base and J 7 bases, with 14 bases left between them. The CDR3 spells CASSLGPVSGEQYF. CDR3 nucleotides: TGTGCCAGCAGCTTAGGTCCTGTGTCGGGGGAGCAGTACTTC.

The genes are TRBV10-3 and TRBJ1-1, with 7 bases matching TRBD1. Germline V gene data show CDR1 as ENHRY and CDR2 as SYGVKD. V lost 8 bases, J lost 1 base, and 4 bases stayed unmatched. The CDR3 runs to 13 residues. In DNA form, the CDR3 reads TGTGCCATCTGGGGACAGCCGAACACTGAAGCTTTCTTT. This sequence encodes CAIWGQPNTEAFF.

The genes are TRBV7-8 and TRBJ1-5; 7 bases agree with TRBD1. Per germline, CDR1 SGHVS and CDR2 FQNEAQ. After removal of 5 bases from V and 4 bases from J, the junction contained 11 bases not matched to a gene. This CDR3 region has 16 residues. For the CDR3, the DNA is TGTGCCAGCAGCATGAGACCGGGACAGACGAATCAGCCCCAGCATTTT. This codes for CASSMRPGQTNQPQHF.

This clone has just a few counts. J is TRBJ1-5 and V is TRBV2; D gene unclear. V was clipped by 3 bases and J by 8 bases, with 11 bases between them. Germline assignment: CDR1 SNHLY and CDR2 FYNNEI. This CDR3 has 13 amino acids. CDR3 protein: CASSEGTREPQHF. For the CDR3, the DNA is TGTGCCAGCAGTGAGGGCACTCGGGAGCCCCAGCATTTT. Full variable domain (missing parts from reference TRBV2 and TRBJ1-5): EPEVTQTPSHQVTQMGQEVILRCVPISNHLYFYWYRQILGQKVEFLVSFYNNEISEKSEIFDDQFSVERPDGSNFTLKIRSTKLEDSAMYFCASSEGTREPQHFGDGTRLSIL.

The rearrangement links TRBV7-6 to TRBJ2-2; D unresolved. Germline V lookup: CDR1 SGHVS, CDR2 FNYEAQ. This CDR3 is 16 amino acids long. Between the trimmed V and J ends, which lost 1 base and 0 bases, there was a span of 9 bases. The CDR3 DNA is TGTGCCAGCAGCTTAGGGTACCGCGCGAACACCGGGGAGCTGTTTTTT. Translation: CASSLGYRANTGELFF. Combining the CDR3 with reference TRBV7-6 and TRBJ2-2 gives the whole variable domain GAGVSQSPRYKVTKRGQDVALRCDPISGHVSLYWYRQALGQGPEFLTYFNYEAQQDKSGLPNDRFSAERPEGSISTLTIQRTEQRDSAMYRCASSLGYRANTGELFFGEGSRLTVL.

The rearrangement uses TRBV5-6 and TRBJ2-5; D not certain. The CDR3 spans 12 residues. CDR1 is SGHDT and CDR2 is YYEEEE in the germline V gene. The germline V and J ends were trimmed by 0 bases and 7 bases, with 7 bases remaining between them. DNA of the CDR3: TGTGCCAGCAGCTTGGGGTGGGGGACCCAGTACTTC. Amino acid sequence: CASSLGWGTQYF. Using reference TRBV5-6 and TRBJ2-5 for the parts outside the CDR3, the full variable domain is DAGVTQSPTHLIKTRGQQVTLRCSPKSGHDTVSWYQQALGQGPQFIFQYYEEEERQRGNFPDRFSGHQFPNYSSELNVNALLLGDSALYLCASSLGWGTQYFGPGTRLLVL.

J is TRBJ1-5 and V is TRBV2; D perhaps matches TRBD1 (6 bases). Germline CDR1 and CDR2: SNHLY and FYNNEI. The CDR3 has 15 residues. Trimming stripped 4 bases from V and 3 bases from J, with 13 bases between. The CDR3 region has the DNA TGTGCCAGCAGTGCACAGGGTCCCAACAATCAGCCCCAGCATTTT. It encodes CASSAQGPNNQPQHF.

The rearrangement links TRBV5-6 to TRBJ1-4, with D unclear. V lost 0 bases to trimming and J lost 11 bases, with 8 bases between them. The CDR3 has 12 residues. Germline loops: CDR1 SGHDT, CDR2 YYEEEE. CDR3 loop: CASSLVGGKLFF. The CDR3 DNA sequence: TGTGCCAGCAGCTTGGTCGGCGGTAAACTGTTTTTT.

CDR3 sequence: CASSLNTGIGQETQYF. CDR3 nucleotide sequence: TGTGCCAGCAGCCTAAATACAGGGATCGGGCAAGAGACCCAGTACTTC. The chain has TRBV7-3 and TRBJ2-5; tentatively, D is TRBD1 (6 bases). Germline V lookup: CDR1 SGHTA, CDR2 FQGTGA. The CDR3 consists of 16 residues. The ends were cut back, 5 bases at V and 2 bases at J, with 18 bases in the middle.

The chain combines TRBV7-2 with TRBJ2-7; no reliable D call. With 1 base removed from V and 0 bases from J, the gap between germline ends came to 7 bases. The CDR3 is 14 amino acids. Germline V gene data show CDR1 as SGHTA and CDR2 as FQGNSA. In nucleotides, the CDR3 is TGTGCCAGCAGCTTAGGAAGTGTCTCCTACGAGCAGTACTTC. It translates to CASSLGSVSYEQYF.

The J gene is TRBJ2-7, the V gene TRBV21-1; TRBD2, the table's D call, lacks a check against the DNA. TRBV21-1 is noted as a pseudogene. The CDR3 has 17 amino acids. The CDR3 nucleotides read TGTGCCAGCAGCAATCCCAGGAGTCTAGCAGTCCCCTACGAGCAGTACTTC. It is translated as CASSNPRSLAVPYEQYF.

In DNA, the CDR3 is TGTGCCAGCAGCCGACAGGGGCTCTACAATGAGCAGTTCTTC. Amino acids: CASSRQGLYNEQFF. The V and J genes are TRBV28 and TRBJ2-1; TRBD1 agrees at 8 bases. Germline V gene data show CDR1 as MDHEN and CDR2 as SYDVKM. J was trimmed by 3 bases and V by 6 bases; bases with no gene match: 4. The CDR3 has 14 amino acids. The variable domain in full, with the rest retrieved from reference TRBV28 and TRBJ2-1, is DVKVTQSSRYLVKRTGEKVFLECVQDMDHENMFWYRQDPGLGLRLIYFSYDVKMKEKGDIPEGYSVSREKKERFSLILESASTNQTSMYLCASSRQGLYNEQFFGPGTRLTVL.

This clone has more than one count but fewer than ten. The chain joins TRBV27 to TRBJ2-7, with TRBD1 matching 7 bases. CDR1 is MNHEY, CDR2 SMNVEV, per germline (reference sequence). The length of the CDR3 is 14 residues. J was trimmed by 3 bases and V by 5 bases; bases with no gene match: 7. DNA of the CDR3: TGTGCCAGCAGTCGCCGGGCAGGGGGCTACGAGCAGTACTTC. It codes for CASSRRAGGYEQYF.

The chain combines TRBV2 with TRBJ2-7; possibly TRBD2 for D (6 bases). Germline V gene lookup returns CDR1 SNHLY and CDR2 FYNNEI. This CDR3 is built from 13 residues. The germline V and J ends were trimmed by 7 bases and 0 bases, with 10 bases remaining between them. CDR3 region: CASMADYSYEQYF. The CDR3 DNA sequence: TGTGCCAGCATGGCGGACTACTCCTACGAGCAGTACTTC.

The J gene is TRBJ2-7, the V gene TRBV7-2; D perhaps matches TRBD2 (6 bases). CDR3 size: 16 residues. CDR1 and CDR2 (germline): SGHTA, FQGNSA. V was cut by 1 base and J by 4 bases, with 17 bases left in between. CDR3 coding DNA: TGTGCCAGCAGCTTAGAGTCTGTCTCAGGGACTTACGAGCAGTACTTC. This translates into CASSLESVSGTYEQYF.

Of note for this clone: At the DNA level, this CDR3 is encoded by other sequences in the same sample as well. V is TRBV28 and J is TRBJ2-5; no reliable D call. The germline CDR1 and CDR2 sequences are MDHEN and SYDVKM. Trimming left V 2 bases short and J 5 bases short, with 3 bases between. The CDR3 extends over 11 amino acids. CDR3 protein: CASSLRETQYF. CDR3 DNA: TGTGCCAGCAGTTTACGGGAGACCCAGTACTTC.

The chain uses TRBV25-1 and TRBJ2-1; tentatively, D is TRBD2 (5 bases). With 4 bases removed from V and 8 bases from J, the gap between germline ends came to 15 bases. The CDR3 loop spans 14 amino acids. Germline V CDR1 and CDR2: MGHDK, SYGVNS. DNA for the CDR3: TGTGCCAGCAGTGGAGCGGTGGGAAGGGATGAGCAGTTCTTC. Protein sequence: CASSGAVGRDEQFF.

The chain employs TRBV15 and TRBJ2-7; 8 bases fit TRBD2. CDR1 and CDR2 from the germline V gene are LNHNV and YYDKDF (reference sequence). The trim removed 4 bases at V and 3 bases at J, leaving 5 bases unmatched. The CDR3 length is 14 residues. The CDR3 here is CATSKGLADYEQYF. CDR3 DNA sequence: TGTGCCACCAGCAAAGGACTAGCTGACTACGAGCAGTACTTC.

The CDR3 spells CASSPGGTETQYF. For the CDR3, the DNA is TGTGCCAGCAGCCCCGGGGGGACCGAGACCCAGTACTTC. V gene TRBV7-9 combines with J gene TRBJ2-5, with 7 bases fitting TRBD2. The CDR3 totals 13 residues. Trimming cost V 5 bases and J 5 bases; bases outside gene matches: 5. In germline, CDR1 is SEHNR, CDR2 FQNEAQ (reference sequence).

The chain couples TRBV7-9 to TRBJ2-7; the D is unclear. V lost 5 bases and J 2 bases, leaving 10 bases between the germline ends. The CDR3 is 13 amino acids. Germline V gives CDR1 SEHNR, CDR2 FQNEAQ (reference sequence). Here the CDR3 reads CASSRFGAYEQYF. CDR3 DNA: TGTGCCAGCAGCCGATTCGGAGCCTACGAGCAGTACTTC.

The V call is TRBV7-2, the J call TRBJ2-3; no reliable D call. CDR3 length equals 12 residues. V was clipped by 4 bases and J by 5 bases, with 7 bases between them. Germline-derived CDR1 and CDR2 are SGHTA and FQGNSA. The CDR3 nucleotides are TGTGCCAGCAGCTCGCACATAGATACGCAGTATTTT. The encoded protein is CASSSHIDTQYF.

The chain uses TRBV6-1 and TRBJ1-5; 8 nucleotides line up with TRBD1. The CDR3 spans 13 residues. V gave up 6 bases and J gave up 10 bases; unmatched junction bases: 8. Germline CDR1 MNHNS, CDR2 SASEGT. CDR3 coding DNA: TGTGCCAGCAGCGCCGACAGGGGTCAACCCCAGCATTTT. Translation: CASSADRGQPQHF.

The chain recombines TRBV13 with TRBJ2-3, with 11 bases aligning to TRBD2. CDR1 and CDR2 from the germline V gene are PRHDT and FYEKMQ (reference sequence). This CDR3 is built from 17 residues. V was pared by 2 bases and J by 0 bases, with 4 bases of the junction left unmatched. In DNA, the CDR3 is TGTGCCAGCAGCTTACGACTAGCGGGACCCAGCACAGATACGCAGTATTTT. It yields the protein CASSLRLAGPSTDTQYF. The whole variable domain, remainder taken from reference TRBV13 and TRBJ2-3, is AAGVIQSPRHLIKEKRETATLKCYPIPRHDTVYWYQQGPGQDPQFLISFYEKMQSDKGSIPDRFSAQQFSDYHSELNMSSLELGDSALYFCASSLRLAGPSTDTQYFGPGTRLTVL.

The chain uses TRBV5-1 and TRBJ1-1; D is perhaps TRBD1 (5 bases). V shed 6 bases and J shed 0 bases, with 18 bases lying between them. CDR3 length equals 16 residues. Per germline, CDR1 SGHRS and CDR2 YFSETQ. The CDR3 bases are TGCGCCAGCACCAGGGCGGGTACGGGTCTGAACACTGAAGCTTTCTTT. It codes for CASTRAGTGLNTEAFF.